There are a few counts of the clone carrying this T cell receptor beta chain. TCRB transcripts that were expressed got sequenced, as all of the isolated RNA had been reverse transcribed. TCRdb's table, derived via immunoSEQ multiplex PCR, lists solely in-frame clones and lacks some. This table holds hundreds of thousands of clones, around 15% found once. The sample originates from a study of beta chain features in type 1 diabetes. At the level of the study: No age, gender or cell yield differences were seen between patients and healthy donors.

The V gene end was trimmed by 0 bases and the J gene end by 1 base; junction bases not matched to a gene: 5. Per the germline V gene, CDR1 is LGHNA and CDR2 is YNFKEQ. CDR3 length equals 17 residues. The rearrangement joins TRBV4-2 to TRBJ2-5; 10 nucleotides align to TRBD2. The TCR was taken from a man aged 18 to 29 in good health. The specimen sequenced was naive CD4+ T cells from blood. CDR3 loop: CASSQDRASGSQETQYF. The CDR3, as DNA: TGTGCCAGCAGCCAAGATCGGGCTAGCGGGAGCCAAGAGACCCAGTACTTC.